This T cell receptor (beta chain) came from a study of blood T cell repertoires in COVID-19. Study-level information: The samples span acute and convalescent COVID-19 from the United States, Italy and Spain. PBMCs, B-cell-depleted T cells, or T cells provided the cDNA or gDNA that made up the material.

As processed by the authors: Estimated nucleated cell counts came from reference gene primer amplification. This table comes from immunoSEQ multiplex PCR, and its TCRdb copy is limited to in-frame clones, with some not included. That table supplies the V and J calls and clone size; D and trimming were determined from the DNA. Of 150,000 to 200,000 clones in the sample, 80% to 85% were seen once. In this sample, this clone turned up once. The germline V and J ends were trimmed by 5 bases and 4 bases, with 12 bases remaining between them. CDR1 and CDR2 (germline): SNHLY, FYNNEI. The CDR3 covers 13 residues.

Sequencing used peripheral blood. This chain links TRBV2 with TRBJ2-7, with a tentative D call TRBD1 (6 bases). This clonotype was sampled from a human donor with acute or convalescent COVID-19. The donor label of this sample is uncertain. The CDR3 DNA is TGTGCCAGCAGTTCCGGCAGGGGTTACGAGCAGTACTTC. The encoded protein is CASSSGRGYEQYF.